The next 20 T cell receptor beta chains were all read from a single sample in a study of beta chain features in type 1 diabetes. What was sequenced were expressed TCRB transcripts, since all of the isolated RNA had been reverse transcribed. TCRdb's copy holds only in-frame clones and misses some; the assay was immunoSEQ multiplex PCR. This sample carries 450,000 to 550,000 clones, approximately 31% of them seen once, and the ten largest clones take 0.05% to 0.065%. The sample was naive CD4+ T cells from blood. These receptors originate from a man between 18 and 35 years old in good health.

This clone showed up just a few times. The chain combines TRBV7-2 with TRBJ2-7; 8 nucleotides align to TRBD1. Germline V gene lookup returns CDR1 SGHTA and CDR2 FQGNSA. This CDR3 has 15 amino acids. Trimming at V came to 4 bases and at J to 4 bases, leaving 9 bases not matched to a gene. CDR3 amino acids: CASSSPGTGEYEQYF. The CDR3 nucleotides are TGTGCCAGCAGCTCGCCCGGGACAGGAGAGTACGAGCAGTACTTC.

The rearrangement links TRBV29-1 to TRBJ1-2, with D hard to call. The CDR3 runs 13 residues. Germline CDR1 SQVTM, CDR2 ANQGSEA. Between the trimmed V and J ends, which lost 7 bases and 6 bases, there was a span of 18 bases. Here the CDR3 reads CSATTQSWDGYTF. CDR3 DNA sequence: TGCAGCGCCACGACCCAGTCTTGGGATGGCTACACCTTC.

Turning to this clone: Other DNA sequences in the sample encode the same CDR3. This rearrangement joins TRBV30 to TRBJ2-7; 8 positions agree with TRBD1. The germline V gene encodes CDR1 GTSNPN and CDR2 SVGIG (reference sequence). V lost 1 base, J lost 2 bases, and 4 bases stayed unmatched. CDR3 length: 14 amino acids. The CDR3 nucleotides are TGTGCCTGGAGTGGTGACAGGGGCCCCTACGAGCAGTACTTC. This sequence encodes CAWSGDRGPYEQYF.

DNA for the CDR3: TGTGCCAGCAGGGATGTGCGGGGCGCTGAGACCCAGTACTTC. It specifies CASRDVRGAETQYF. The chain has TRBV6-6 and TRBJ2-5, with a possible D match to TRBD2 (6 bases). Germline V lookup: CDR1 MNHNY, CDR2 SVGAGI (reference sequence). The CDR3 length is 14 residues. V lost 6 bases to trimming and J lost 5 bases, with 16 bases between them.

The rearrangement uses TRBV11-3 and TRBJ2-5; D not resolved. The CDR3 is 13 residues long. Germline V lookup: CDR1 SGHNT, CDR2 YENEEA. V was pared by 5 bases and J by 4 bases, with 11 bases between. The CDR3 sequence is CASSPGPGETQYF. CDR3 DNA sequence: TGTGCCAGCAGCCCAGGACCAGGAGAGACCCAGTACTTC.

The chain recombines TRBV6-5 with TRBJ1-2; 7 bases are shared with TRBD1. After removal of 6 bases from V and 6 bases from J, the junction contained 7 bases not matched to a gene. Germline CDR1 reads MNHEY; CDR2 reads SVGAGI. The CDR3 spans 13 residues. The CDR3 reads CASSPTGLDGYTF. CDR3 sequence (DNA): TGTGCCAGCAGCCCGACAGGGTTGGATGGCTACACCTTC.

The chain combines TRBV10-3 with TRBJ1-1; TRBD1 is a possible D gene (6 bases). The length of the CDR3 is 15 residues. Germline V gene sequence: CDR1 ENHRY, CDR2 SYGVKD. Trimming removed 2 bases at V and 1 base at J, with 11 bases between. CDR3 residues: CAISEPQQGNTEAFF. CDR3 DNA sequence: TGTGCCATCAGTGAGCCGCAACAGGGGAACACTGAAGCTTTCTTT.

The chain employs TRBV5-1 and TRBJ2-3; D is unclear. The CDR3 is made up of 15 amino acids. Deletions cut 0 bases from V and 5 bases from J, with 13 bases between. Germline assignment: CDR1 SGHRS and CDR2 YFSETQ. This chain's CDR3 is CASSLAGPRVDTQYF. CDR3 bases: TGCGCCAGCAGCTTGGCCGGACCCCGGGTAGATACGCAGTATTTT.

V gene TRBV18 combines with J gene TRBJ2-5, with D perhaps TRBD1 (6 bases). The last part of the DNA fits TRBJ2-7 better; the J call may be wrong. Germline CDR1 is KGHSH and CDR2 is LQKENI. The CDR3 is made up of 16 amino acids. The CDR3 DNA reads as TGTGCCAGCTCACTCGGACAGCCCAACCTTGCCTACGAGCAGTACTTC. It is translated as CASSLGQPNLAYEQYF.

This clone has more than one count but fewer than ten. The chain joins TRBV9 to TRBJ2-5; D uncertain. The CDR3 totals 14 residues. CDR1 is SGDLS, CDR2 YYNGEE, per germline. V gave up 0 bases and J gave up 5 bases, with 11 bases separating them. The CDR3 DNA is TGTGCCAGCAGCGTAGCGGGCAGGCCCGAGACCCAGTACTTC. Its translation: CASSVAGRPETQYF.

This clone occurred a few times. This chain links TRBV30 with TRBJ2-1; 8 positions agree with TRBD2. Germline V gene lookup returns CDR1 GTSNPN and CDR2 SVGIG (reference sequence). Trimming took 0 bases from V and 7 from J; bases not matched to a gene: 5. The CDR3 contains 14 residues. In nucleotides, the CDR3 is TGTGCCTGGAGTGTGAGCGGGAGTGGGAATGAGCAGTTCTTC. Protein: CAWSVSGSGNEQFF.

This clone was observed a handful of times. The rearrangement links TRBV27 to TRBJ2-5; perhaps D is TRBD1 or TRBD2 (5 bases each). Germline CDR1 MNHEY, CDR2 SMNVEV (reference sequence). The CDR3 is 14 residues long. Deletions cut 3 bases from V and 2 bases from J, with 10 bases between. The CDR3: CASSLRGSQETQYF. For the CDR3, the DNA is TGTGCCAGCAGTTTGAGGGGCTCACAAGAGACCCAGTACTTC.

This clone was seen once. The J gene is TRBJ2-7, the V gene TRBV2; 8 bases align to TRBD1. The CDR3 runs to 13 residues. Germline V gene lookup returns CDR1 SNHLY and CDR2 FYNNEI. J gave up 3 bases and V 6 bases, and 4 bases lay outside the gene matches. DNA for the CDR3: TGTGCCAGCAGCCGGGGACAGGTCTACGAGCAGTACTTC. Translation: CASSRGQVYEQYF.

This chain joins TRBV11-1 and TRBJ2-3; D might be TRBD1 (6 bases). This CDR3 has 15 amino acids. Germline lookup yields CDR1 SGHAT and CDR2 FQDESV (reference sequence). V lost 5 bases and J lost 2, with 14 bases in between. This CDR3 is CASSLGTPYTDTQYF. In DNA, the CDR3 is TGTGCCAGCAGCCTCGGGACACCTTACACAGATACGCAGTATTTT.

The chain is built from TRBV29-1 and TRBJ2-4; TRBD1 is a possible D gene (7 bases). V gave up 1 base and J gave up 6 bases, with 16 bases separating them. The CDR3 is 15 amino acids. Per germline, CDR1 SQVTM and CDR2 ANQGSEA. The CDR3 DNA follows: TGCAGCGTTGAAGCCCTGCCAGGGGGAGGAAACATTCAGTACTTC. This sequence encodes CSVEALPGGGNIQYF.

The chain couples TRBV14 to TRBJ2-7; D perhaps matches TRBD1 (6 bases). The CDR3 loop spans 13 amino acids. Trimming left V 4 bases short and J 1 base short, with 8 bases between. Germline assignment: CDR1 SGHDN and CDR2 FVKESK. The CDR3 nucleotides are TGTGCCAGCAGCCGACAGGATTCCTACGAGCAGTACTTC. This sequence encodes CASSRQDSYEQYF.

This rearrangement joins TRBV30 to TRBJ2-7; the D gene is possibly TRBD1 (5 bases). The CDR3 spans 14 residues. From germline, CDR1 is GTSNPN and CDR2 SVGIG (reference sequence). The V end lost 3 bases, the J end lost 1 base, and 13 bases lay between the germline ends. The CDR3 is CAWRSTTDSYEQYF. CDR3 nucleotides: TGTGCCTGGAGATCGACGACAGATTCCTACGAGCAGTACTTC. Supplemented by reference TRBV30 and TRBJ2-7, the full variable domain reads SQTIHQWPATLVQPVGSPLSLECTVEGTSNPNLYWYRQAAGRGLQLLFYSVGIGQISSEVPQNLSASRPQDRQFILSSKKLLLSDSGFYLCAWRSTTDSYEQYFGPGTRLTVT.

This clone was seen more than once but under ten times. The gene calls are TRBV30 and TRBJ2-1; unclear D gene. The CDR3 runs 14 residues. Trimming removed 2 bases from V and 2 bases from J, with 10 bases in between. CDR1 is GTSNPN and CDR2 is SVGIG in the germline V gene (reference sequence). Here the CDR3 DNA reads TGTGCCTGGAGTCGGCAGCACGCCTACAATGAGCAGTTCTTC. It translates to CAWSRQHAYNEQFF.

The J gene is TRBJ2-4, the V gene TRBV4-1; the D is unclear. CDR1 and CDR2 from the germline V gene are MGHRA and YSYEKL. The CDR3 runs 13 residues. The germline V and J ends were trimmed by 3 bases and 6 bases, with 9 bases remaining between them. The CDR3 loop reads CASSHRDSNIQYF. Here the CDR3 DNA reads TGCGCCAGCAGCCATAGGGATTCAAACATTCAGTACTTC.

This clone came up a few times. Within the sample, other DNA sequences also encode this same CDR3. This chain uses TRBV7-2 with TRBJ2-7; unclear D gene. Trimming removed 5 bases from V and 0 bases from J, with 11 bases in between. The CDR3 has 14 amino acids. Germline CDR1 and CDR2: SGHTA and FQGNSA. The CDR3 DNA reads as TGTGCCAGCAGCCCCAGTGGCAGCTCCTACGAGCAGTACTTC. As protein: CASSPSGSSYEQYF.